The 27 T cell receptor beta chains given below trace back to one sample, sequenced in a study of blood T cell repertoires in COVID-19. Using immunoSEQ multiplex PCR, the repertoire was profiled, and TCRdb retains in-frame clones only, with some absent. Seen here are about 82,000 clones, roughly 80% observed once, and the top ten hold around 13%. The sequenced sample was peripheral blood. The origin of the receptors is a woman aged 40 to 55 with active or convalescent COVID-19.

The chain combines TRBV10-3 with TRBJ1-6; 10 bases line up with TRBD1. CDR1 is ENHRY, CDR2 SYGVKD, per germline. V trimming: 5 bases; J trimming: 9 bases; junction bases outside the gene matches: 1. This CDR3 has 13 amino acids. CDR3 loop: CAISRDRGSPLHF. The CDR3 bases are TGTGCCATCAGTCGGGACAGGGGTTCACCCCTCCACTTT.

The chain is built from TRBV7-9 and TRBJ2-3; 8 bases map to TRBD2. J was trimmed by 2 bases and V by 3 bases; bases with no gene match: 4. The CDR3 runs 15 residues. Per germline, CDR1 SEHNR and CDR2 FQNEAQ (reference sequence). The CDR3 is CASSLGLGDTDTQYF. The DNA of the CDR3 is TGTGCCAGCAGCTTGGGACTAGGGGACACAGATACGCAGTATTTT. The whole variable domain, remainder taken from reference TRBV7-9 and TRBJ2-3, is DTGVSQNPRHKITKRGQNVTFRCDPISEHNRLYWYRQTLGQGPEFLTYFQNEAQLEKSRLLSDRFSAERPKGSFSTLEIQRTEQGDSAMYLCASSLGLGDTDTQYFGPGTRLTVL.

The chain is built from TRBV12-3 or TRBV12-4 and TRBJ1-6; D not resolved. The CDR3 is made up of 12 amino acids. V was clipped by 6 bases and J by 7 bases, with 7 bases between them. CDR3 amino acids: CASRVGNSPLHF. CDR3 sequence (DNA): TGTGCCAGCAGGGTCGGGAATTCACCCCTCCACTTT.

The V gene is TRBV11-3, the J gene TRBJ2-7, with 10 bases matching TRBD1. Unmatched junction bases numbered 4, after V lost 3 bases and J lost 5 bases. The CDR3 has 14 amino acids. Germline CDR1 and CDR2: SGHNT and YENEEA. DNA of the CDR3: TGTGCCAGCAGCTTGGGACAGGGGAGGAACGAGCAGTACTTC. Its protein product is CASSLGQGRNEQYF.

The gene calls are TRBV27 and TRBJ2-1, with TRBD1 matching over 7 bases. J lost 0 bases, V lost 5 bases, and 7 bases had no gene match. The germline V gene encodes CDR1 MNHEY and CDR2 SMNVEV (reference sequence). The CDR3 runs to 16 residues. CDR3 residues: CASSLSGGSSYNEQFF. The CDR3 coding sequence is TGTGCCAGCAGTCTTTCAGGGGGAAGCTCCTACAATGAGCAGTTCTTC.

In DNA form, the CDR3 reads TGCGCCAGCAGCCAAGATGTCGCGGGGGGGCCATCAGATACGCAGTATTTT. As protein: CASSQDVAGGPSDTQYF. The chain links TRBV4-3 to TRBJ2-3; 9 nucleotides agree with TRBD2. The CDR3 has 17 amino acids. Germline values: CDR1 LGHNA, CDR2 YSLEER. V gave up 0 bases and J gave up 4 bases; unmatched junction bases: 8.

The CDR3 here is CASSLMDTNYGYTF. Here the CDR3 DNA reads TGTGCCAGCAGCTTGATGGACACGAACTATGGCTACACCTTC. The gene calls are TRBV5-8 and TRBJ1-2, with a weak D call TRBD1 (5 bases). The V gene's germline CDR1 is SGHTS and CDR2 YDEGEE. V was pared by 1 base and J by 2 bases, with 9 bases between. CDR3 length equals 14 residues.

The chain links TRBV12-3 or TRBV12-4 to TRBJ2-7, with unresolved D. CDR3 size: 12 residues. V lost 1 base to trimming and J lost 4 bases, with 5 bases between them. Written as DNA, the CDR3 is TGTGCCAGCAGTTTAGGGCAATACGAGCAGTACTTC. Residues: CASSLGQYEQYF.

This clone is a singleton in its sample. The junction shows a germline mismatch at one end, possibly a read error. The chain is built from TRBV6-2 or TRBV6-3 and TRBJ2-1; TRBD2 is a possible D gene (6 bases). This CDR3 spans 16 amino acids. CDR1 MNHEY and CDR2 SVGEGT come from the germline V gene. The DNA of the CDR3 is TGTGCCAGCAGTGACTCCGGGGGAACTCACTACAATGAGCAGTTCTTC. It codes for CASSDSGGTHYNEQFF.

The J gene is TRBJ2-3, the V gene TRBV7-9; 8 bases line up with TRBD1. The V segment lost 4 bases and the J segment 3 bases; nucleotides outside the gene matches: 3. From germline, CDR1 is SEHNR and CDR2 FQNEAQ (reference sequence). This CDR3 has 14 residues. As DNA, the CDR3 is TGTGCCAGCAGCTGGGGGACAGGAACAGATACGCAGTATTTT. It translates to CASSWGTGTDTQYF.

In its sample, this clone was seen a few times. V usage is TRBV29-1 and J usage is TRBJ2-7; 8 nucleotides match TRBD1. CDR3 size: 13 residues. Per germline, CDR1 SQVTM and CDR2 ANQGSEA. The V segment lost 5 bases and the J segment 4 bases; nucleotides outside the gene matches: 7. The chain's CDR3 is CSVQGAWDYEQYF. In DNA form, the CDR3 reads TGCAGCGTTCAGGGGGCCTGGGATTACGAGCAGTACTTC.

V gene TRBV7-9 combines with J gene TRBJ2-5, with 7 bases fitting TRBD1. Germline V lookup: CDR1 SEHNR, CDR2 FQNEAQ (reference sequence). Trimming at V came to 5 bases and at J to 5 bases, leaving 14 bases not matched to a gene. CDR3 length equals 16 residues. Written as DNA, the CDR3 is TGTGCCAGCAGCGTAGGGTTGACAGGGTCGGACGAGACCCAGTACTTC. Translated, it gives CASSVGLTGSDETQYF.

This chain connects TRBV19 to TRBJ1-5; tentatively, D is TRBD1 (5 bases). This CDR3 region has 16 residues. Looked up from germline, CDR1 is LNHDA and CDR2 is SQIVND (reference sequence). Trimming stripped 10 bases from V and 3 bases from J, with 22 bases between. The CDR3 here is CATTIRAGVANQPQHF. The CDR3 nucleotides are TGTGCCACCACCATACGAGCGGGGGTGGCCAATCAGCCCCAGCATTTT.

The CDR3 nucleotides read TGCGCCAGCAGTGAGGACAGGGGGTCCGAGCAGTACTTC. It specifies CASSEDRGSEQYF. This sequence joins TRBV10-2 and TRBJ2-7; 9 bases line up with TRBD1. Germline trimming cut 2 bases from V and 6 bases from J; bases unmatched to any gene: 2. CDR3 length: 13 residues. Per germline, CDR1 WSHSY and CDR2 SAAADI.

The chain employs TRBV2 and TRBJ2-7, with TRBD1 as a possible D gene (6 bases). Germline lookup yields CDR1 SNHLY and CDR2 FYNNEI. CDR3 size: 14 residues. Trimming stripped 5 bases from V and 5 bases from J, with 16 bases between. The CDR3 loop is CASSLITGSNEQYF. The CDR3 coding sequence is TGTGCCAGCAGTTTGATAACAGGGTCCAACGAGCAGTACTTC.

The V gene is TRBV13, the J gene TRBJ2-2; TRBD2 matches 11 bases. CDR3 length: 15 amino acids. CDR1 and CDR2 from the germline V gene are PRHDT and FYEKMQ (reference sequence). V was clipped by 5 bases and J by 4 bases; unmatched bases: 3. CDR3 nucleotides: TGTGCCAGCAGCACGACTAGCGGGGTCACCGGGGAGCTGTTTTTT. It translates to CASSTTSGVTGELFF.

The V call is TRBV18, the J call TRBJ2-7, with 8 positions matching TRBD1. The ends lost 3 bases at V and 7 bases at J; junction bases unmatched: 14. This CDR3 has 16 amino acids. The germline V gene has CDR1 KGHSH and CDR2 LQKENI. This CDR3 reads CASSPTSGQGRREQYF. DNA for the CDR3: TGTGCCAGCTCACCCACGTCTGGACAGGGCCGACGGGAGCAGTACTTC.

This chain links TRBV15 with TRBJ1-6; 8 bases align to TRBD1. The CDR3 totals 15 residues. The J segment lost 8 bases and the V segment lost 2 bases, leaving 5 bases of the junction unmatched. Per germline, CDR1 LNHNV and CDR2 YYDKDF (reference sequence). The CDR3 DNA sequence: TGTGCCACCAGCAGATCAACAGGGGGGGATTCACCCCTCCACTTT. Its translation: CATSRSTGGDSPLHF.

This chain connects TRBV3-1 (or the pseudogene TRBV3-2) to TRBJ2-1; 9 bases map to TRBD2. CDR1 is LGHDT, CDR2 YNNKEL, per germline (reference sequence). This CDR3 is 14 amino acids long. Germline trimming cut 5 bases from V and 3 bases from J; bases unmatched to any gene: 2. The chain's CDR3 is CASSAGGHYNEQFF. The CDR3 nucleotides read TGTGCCAGCAGCGCGGGGGGGCACTACAATGAGCAGTTCTTC.

V usage is TRBV3-1 (or the pseudogene TRBV3-2) and J usage is TRBJ1-3; 9 bases are a match to TRBD1. CDR1 LGHDT and CDR2 YNNKEL come from the germline V gene (reference sequence). The trim removed 0 bases at V and 6 bases at J, leaving 6 bases unmatched. This CDR3 has 16 residues. This CDR3 is CASSQDPGQGSNTIYF. CDR3 in DNA: TGTGCCAGCAGCCAAGATCCGGGACAGGGATCAAACACCATATATTTT.

This clone was counted a few times. The chain combines TRBV18 with TRBJ1-1; tentatively, D is TRBD1 (6 bases). Germline CDR1 reads KGHSH; CDR2 reads LQKENI. CDR3 length equals 15 residues. V was shortened by 1 base and J by 0 bases, with 9 bases between the two germline ends. The CDR3 protein is CASSPLDRVNTEAFF. The CDR3 bases are TGTGCCAGCTCACCACTGGACAGAGTGAACACTGAAGCTTTCTTT.

The rearrangement uses TRBV28 and TRBJ2-5, with D hard to call. The ends were cut back, 1 base at V and 5 bases at J, with 14 bases in the middle. Germline V CDR1 and CDR2: MDHEN, SYDVKM. This CDR3 region has 15 residues. The CDR3, as DNA: TGTGCCAGCAGTTTATCCCCGACTCACGCCGAGACCCAGTACTTC. It encodes CASSLSPTHAETQYF.

The chain has TRBV24-1 and TRBJ2-5, with D unresolved. V lost 4 bases and J lost 1, with 6 bases in between. This CDR3 has 13 amino acids. Per germline, CDR1 KGHDR and CDR2 SFDVKD. This CDR3 is CATSDLFQETQYF. CDR3 DNA: TGTGCCACCAGTGACTTATTCCAAGAGACCCAGTACTTC.

The chain employs TRBV4-2 and TRBJ2-7; TRBD2 matches at 9 bases. The CDR3 is made up of 19 amino acids. Trimming removed 0 bases from V and 0 bases from J; junction bases left unmatched: 12. Germline V lookup: CDR1 LGHNA, CDR2 YNFKEQ. CDR3 sequence: CASSQDLLGAGGPSYEQYF. The CDR3 region has the DNA TGTGCCAGCAGCCAAGATCTACTAGGGGCGGGAGGGCCCTCCTACGAGCAGTACTTC.

The chain employs TRBV28 and TRBJ1-4; TRBD1 is a possible D gene (6 bases). The CDR3 covers 15 residues. The ends were cut back, 2 bases at V and 8 bases at J, with 15 bases in the middle. The germline gives CDR1 MDHEN, CDR2 SYDVKM. Here the CDR3 reads CASSLERGSLEKLFF. The CDR3 DNA reads as TGTGCCAGCAGTTTAGAAAGGGGGAGTTTGGAAAAACTGTTTTTT.

With regard to this clone: An end of the junction does not agree with germline; a read error may underlie this. The chain has TRBV20-1 and TRBJ2-7; D is uncertain. The CDR3 runs to 11 residues. Germline V CDR1 and CDR2: DFQATT, SNEGSKA (reference sequence). Here the CDR3 reads CSARDRVRNPF. The CDR3 DNA reads as TGCAGTGCTAGGGATCGGGTGCGGAACCCCTTC.

V and J are TRBV19 and TRBJ2-5; possibly TRBD1 for D (5 bases). CDR3 length: 13 amino acids. Trimming took 5 bases from V and 1 from J, leaving 8 bases between them. CDR1 LNHDA and CDR2 SQIVND come from the germline V gene (reference sequence). Here the CDR3 reads CASSATVQETQYF. CDR3 DNA sequence: TGTGCCAGTAGTGCGACAGTCCAAGAGACCCAGTACTTC.